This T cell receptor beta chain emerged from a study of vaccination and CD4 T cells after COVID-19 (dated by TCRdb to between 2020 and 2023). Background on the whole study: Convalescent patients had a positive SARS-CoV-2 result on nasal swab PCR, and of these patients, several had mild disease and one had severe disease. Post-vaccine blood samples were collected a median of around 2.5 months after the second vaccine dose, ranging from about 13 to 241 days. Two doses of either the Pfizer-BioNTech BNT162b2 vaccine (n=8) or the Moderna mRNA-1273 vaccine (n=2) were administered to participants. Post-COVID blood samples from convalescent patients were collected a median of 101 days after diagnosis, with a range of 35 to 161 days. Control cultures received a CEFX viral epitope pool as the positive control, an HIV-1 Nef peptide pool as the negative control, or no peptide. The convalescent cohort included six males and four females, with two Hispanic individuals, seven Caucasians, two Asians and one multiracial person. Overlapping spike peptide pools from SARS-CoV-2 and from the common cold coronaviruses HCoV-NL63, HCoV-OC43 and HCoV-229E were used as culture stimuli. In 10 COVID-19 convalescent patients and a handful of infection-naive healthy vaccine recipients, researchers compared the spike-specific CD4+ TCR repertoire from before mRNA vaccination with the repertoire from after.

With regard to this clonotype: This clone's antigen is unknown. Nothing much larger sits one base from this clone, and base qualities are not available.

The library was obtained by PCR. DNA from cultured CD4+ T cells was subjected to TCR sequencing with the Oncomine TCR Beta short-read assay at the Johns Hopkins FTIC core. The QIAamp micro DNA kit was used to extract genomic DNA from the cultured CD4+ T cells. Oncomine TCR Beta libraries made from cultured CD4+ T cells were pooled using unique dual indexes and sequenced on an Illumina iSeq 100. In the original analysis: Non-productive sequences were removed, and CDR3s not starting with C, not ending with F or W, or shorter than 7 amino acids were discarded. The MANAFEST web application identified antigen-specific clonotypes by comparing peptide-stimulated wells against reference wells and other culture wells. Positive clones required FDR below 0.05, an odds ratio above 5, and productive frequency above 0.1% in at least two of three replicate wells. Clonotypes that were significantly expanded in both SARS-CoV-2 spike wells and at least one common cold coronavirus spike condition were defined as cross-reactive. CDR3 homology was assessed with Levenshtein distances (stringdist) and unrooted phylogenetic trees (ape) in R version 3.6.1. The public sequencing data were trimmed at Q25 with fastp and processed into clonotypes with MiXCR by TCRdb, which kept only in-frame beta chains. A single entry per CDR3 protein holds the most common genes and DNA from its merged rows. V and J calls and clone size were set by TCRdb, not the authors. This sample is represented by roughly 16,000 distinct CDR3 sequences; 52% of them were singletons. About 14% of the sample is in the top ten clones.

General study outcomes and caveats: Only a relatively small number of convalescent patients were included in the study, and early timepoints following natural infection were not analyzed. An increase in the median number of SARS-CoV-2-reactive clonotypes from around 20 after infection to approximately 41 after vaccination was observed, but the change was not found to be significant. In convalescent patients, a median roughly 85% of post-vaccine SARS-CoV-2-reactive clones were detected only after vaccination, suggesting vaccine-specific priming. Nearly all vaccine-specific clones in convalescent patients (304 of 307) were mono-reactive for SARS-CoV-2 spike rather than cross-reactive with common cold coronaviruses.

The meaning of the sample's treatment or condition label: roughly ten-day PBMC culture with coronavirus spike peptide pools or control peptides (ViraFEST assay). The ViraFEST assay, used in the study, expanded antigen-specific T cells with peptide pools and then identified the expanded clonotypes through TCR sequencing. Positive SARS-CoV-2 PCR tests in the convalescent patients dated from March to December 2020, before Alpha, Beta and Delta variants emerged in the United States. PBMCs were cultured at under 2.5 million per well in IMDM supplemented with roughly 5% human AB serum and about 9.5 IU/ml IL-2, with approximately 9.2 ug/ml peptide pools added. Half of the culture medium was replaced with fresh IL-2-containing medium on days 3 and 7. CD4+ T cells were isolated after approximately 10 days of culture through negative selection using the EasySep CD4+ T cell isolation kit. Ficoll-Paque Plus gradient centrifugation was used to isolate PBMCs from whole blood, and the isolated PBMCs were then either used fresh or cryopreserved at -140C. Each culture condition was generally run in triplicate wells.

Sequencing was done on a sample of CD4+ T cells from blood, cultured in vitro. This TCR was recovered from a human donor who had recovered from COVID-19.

This receptor has the CDR3 CASSLVGVGLAAYEQYF. The DNA sequence follows: TGTGCCAGCAGCTTAGTAGGGGTGGGACTAGCGGCCTACGAGCAGTACTTC. The sequence is built from TRBV7-2 and TRBJ2-7; TRBD2 agrees with 11 junctional bases. CDR1 and CDR2 are drawn from the germline V gene: SGHTA, FQGNSA. The CDR3 has 17 amino acids, counting the end cysteine and phenylalanine. CDR3 DNA is the only sequence kept; it has 51 bases, read in frame from the first base. V is pruned by 1 base and J by 2 bases, leaving 7 bases of the junction without a gene match.